The clone carrying this T cell receptor beta chain was seen a handful of times. The antigen is undetermined. It was with 60 Vbeta and 13 Jbeta primers that the PCR ran. Assay: immunoSEQ multiplex PCR; the TCRdb copy retains only in-frame clones and omits some. The table has roughly 140,000 clones, 70% to 90% seen once. This sample was included in a study of cytomegalovirus exposure and HLA in healthy donors. Findings and caveats of the study: In a later analysis, TCR association rates varied by HLA locus: DRB1 most, HLA-C fewest.

Sampled while nominally healthy, donors likely had unrecorded immune exposures. The sequencing sample was made of PBMCs. This receptor was obtained from a woman younger than 30 in good health and CMV-seronegative.

The CDR3, as DNA: TGTGCCAGCAGTGAAGTTTGGGCAGGGGGCTCCTCGAATGAAAAACTGTTTTTT. It encodes CASSEVWAGGSSNEKLFF. The V call is TRBV6-1, the J call TRBJ1-4; 8 bases fit TRBD1. CDR3 length: 18 residues. Germline V gene data show CDR1 as MNHNS and CDR2 as SASEGT. The V gene end was trimmed by 1 base and the J gene end by 5 bases; junction bases not matched to a gene: 12.